What follows are 17 T cell receptor beta chains derived from one specimen sequenced in a study of cytomegalovirus exposure and HLA in healthy donors. The PCR made use of 60 Vbeta and 13 Jbeta primers. The repertoire was sequenced with immunoSEQ multiplex PCR; TCRdb's copy has only in-frame clones and lacks some. The sample has some 180,000 clones; approximately 80% are singletons. Material: PBMCs. Receptors were obtained from a girl aged 10-17 years in good health and CMV-seropositive.

The chain recombines TRBV11-2 with TRBJ2-7; TRBD2 aligns across 15 bases. V dropped 1 base and J dropped 4; count of bases not matched to a gene: 2. CDR3 length equals 16 residues. Germline-derived CDR1 and CDR2 are SGHAT and FQNNGV. CDR3 region: CASSLVGTSGRYEQYF. As DNA, the CDR3 is TGTGCCAGCAGCTTAGTCGGGACTAGCGGGAGGTACGAGCAGTACTTC.

This clone has just one count. The rearrangement links TRBV27 to TRBJ2-5; 9 bases line up with TRBD1. CDR3 size: 14 residues. CDR1 and CDR2 from the germline V gene are MNHEY and SMNVEV (reference sequence). V lost 3 bases, J lost 4 bases, and 3 bases stayed unmatched. CDR3 DNA: TGTGCCAGCAGTTTCGGACAGGGGAGAGAGACCCAGTACTTC. Amino acids: CASSFGQGRETQYF.

V usage is TRBV15 and J usage is TRBJ1-5; TRBD1 aligns across 11 bases. CDR1 LNHNV and CDR2 YYDKDF come from the germline V gene (reference sequence). This CDR3 is built from 13 residues. After removal of 5 bases from V and 7 bases from J, the junction contained 1 base not matched to a gene. The CDR3 region has the DNA TGTGCCACCAGCGGGGACAGGGGGCAGCCCCAGCATTTT. Translated: CATSGDRGQPQHF.

This CDR3 is CASSLDLGQGIYEQYF. Written as DNA, the CDR3 is TGTGCCAGCAGCTTAGATTTGGGACAGGGGATCTACGAGCAGTACTTC. This chain joins TRBV7-2 and TRBJ2-7, with 10 bases lining up with TRBD1. The CDR3 is 16 amino acids. After removal of 1 base from V and 3 bases from J, the junction contained 6 bases not matched to a gene. Looked up from germline, CDR1 is SGHTA and CDR2 is FQGNSA.

V is TRBV11-3 and J is TRBJ1-1; no definite D call. The V and J ends lost 5 bases and 4 bases respectively, with 11 bases between them. Germline CDR1 and CDR2: SGHNT and YENEEA. The CDR3 contains 13 residues. CDR3 sequence reads: CASSLPGSTEAFF. The CDR3 nucleotides read TGTGCCAGCAGCCTCCCCGGGAGCACTGAAGCTTTCTTT.

This clone was detected once. The DNA for the CDR3 is TGTGCCAGCAGTGGTGGACAGGGGAGGGGAACCGGGGAGCTGTTTTTT. It encodes CASSGGQGRGTGELFF. The chain uses TRBV6-1 and TRBJ2-2; TRBD1 agrees at 9 bases. CDR3 length equals 16 residues. The J segment lost 5 bases and the V segment lost 4 bases, leaving 8 bases of the junction unmatched. Germline CDR1 reads MNHNS; CDR2 reads SASEGT.

The chain has TRBV29-1 and TRBJ2-5; D gene ambiguous. The J call may be incorrect, as the DNA end agrees better with TRBJ2-7. CDR1 is SQVTM, CDR2 ANQGSEA, per germline. CDR3 length: 13 residues. The CDR3 bases are TGCAGCGTTGTTGCCGCCGCCTCCTACGAGCAGTACTTC. This codes for CSVVAAASYEQYF.

This rearrangement joins TRBV25-1 to TRBJ2-2; 7 bases align to TRBD2. V lost 4 bases and J lost 9; bases outside the gene matches: 8. The CDR3 spans 14 residues. Germline loops: CDR1 MGHDK, CDR2 SYGVNS. Written as DNA, the CDR3 is TGTGCCAGCAGTGGTCCGCGGGAGAAGCGGGAGCTGTTTTTT. Translated, it gives CASSGPREKRELFF. Combining the CDR3 with reference TRBV25-1 and TRBJ2-2 gives the whole variable domain EADIYQTPRYLVIGTGKKITLECSQTMGHDKMYWYQQDPGMELHLIHYSYGVNSTEKGDLSSESTVSRIRTEHFPLTLESARPSHTSQYLCASSGPREKRELFFGEGSRLTVL.

The chain links TRBV7-9 to TRBJ2-1; 13 positions match TRBD2. CDR1 is SEHNR, CDR2 FQNEAQ, per germline (reference sequence). The trim removed 2 bases at V and 10 bases at J, leaving 17 bases unmatched. The CDR3 contains 19 residues. CDR3 DNA: TGTGCCAGCAGCTTATCGAGACTAGCGGGAGGCCGCCCCGATCCGGAGCAGTTCTTC. It is translated as CASSLSRLAGGRPDPEQFF.

The DNA for the CDR3 is TGTGCCAGAAGCTTATCGAATCTGGGGCTAGCGGAAAACTACGAGCAGTACTTC. Encoded protein: CARSLSNLGLAENYEQYF. This sequence joins TRBV7-5 and TRBJ2-7; the DNA was not compared with TRBD2, the D call given in the table. TRBV7-5 is a pseudogene locus. CDR3 length: 18 residues.

The chain has TRBV7-9 and TRBJ1-1, with D unresolved. This CDR3 has 12 amino acids. V dropped 3 bases and J dropped 2 bases, with 4 bases sitting between them. Germline assignment: CDR1 SEHNR and CDR2 FQNEAQ (reference sequence). This CDR3 reads CASSFVNTEAFF. CDR3 in DNA: TGTGCCAGCAGCTTCGTTAACACTGAAGCTTTCTTT.

This clone showed up just a few times. The rearrangement uses TRBV5-6 and TRBJ1-1; 8 bases line up with TRBD1. The V gene's germline CDR1 is SGHDT and CDR2 YYEEEE. The junction had 11 bases not matched to a gene; V was cut back by 1 base and J by 0 bases. The CDR3 runs to 18 residues. This CDR3 is CASSLLGRGRRLNTEAFF. The CDR3 DNA sequence: TGTGCCAGCAGCTTGCTCGGCAGGGGGCGGAGATTGAACACTGAAGCTTTCTTT.

This clone appeared a few times. CDR3 loop: CASSSEQGRSYEQYF. The CDR3 DNA follows: TGCGCCAGCAGCAGCGAACAGGGCCGCTCCTACGAGCAGTACTTC. The V call is TRBV5-1, the J call TRBJ2-7; a weak D match, TRBD1 (6 bases). The length of the CDR3 is 15 residues. Germline assignment: CDR1 SGHRS and CDR2 YFSETQ. V shed 4 bases and J shed 0 bases, with 14 bases lying between them.

The V gene is TRBV18, the J gene TRBJ2-7; 7 nucleotides align to TRBD1. The trim removed 2 bases at V and 3 bases at J, leaving 4 bases unmatched. The CDR3 loop spans 14 amino acids. The germline V gene has CDR1 KGHSH and CDR2 LQKENI. In DNA form, the CDR3 reads TGTGCCAGCTCACCAACCACAGGGGACTACGAGCAGTACTTC. It specifies CASSPTTGDYEQYF.

The chain carries TRBV11-2 and TRBJ2-1; possible D gene TRBD2, 5 bases. CDR3 length: 12 amino acids. Germline V gene lookup returns CDR1 SGHAT and CDR2 FQNNGV. V was clipped by 4 bases and J by 8 bases, with 9 bases between them. The CDR3: CASSYGSDEQFF. For the CDR3, the DNA is TGTGCCAGCAGCTATGGGAGCGATGAGCAGTTCTTC.

The V call is TRBV6-5, the J call TRBJ1-2; possible D gene TRBD1, 6 bases. Germline CDR1 is MNHEY and CDR2 is SVGAGI. CDR3 length: 14 residues. Trimming cost V 6 bases and J 0 bases, with 11 bases left between them. The chain's CDR3 is CASRGDTTNYGYTF. CDR3 sequence (DNA): TGTGCCAGCAGGGGGGACACCACTAACTATGGCTACACCTTC.

The rearrangement joins TRBV6-5 to TRBJ2-1, with TRBD2 matching 10 bases. Germline CDR1 and CDR2: MNHEY and SVGAGI. The trim removed 8 bases at V and 4 bases at J, leaving 8 bases unmatched. CDR3 length: 15 residues. CDR3: CASRPTSGIYNEQFF. The CDR3 DNA follows: TGTGCCAGCCGTCCAACTAGCGGGATTTACAATGAGCAGTTCTTC.